Listed here are 32 T cell receptor beta chains from one sample, sequenced in a study of T cell repertoires in cytomegalovirus infection. Their target antigens are unknown. TCRdb fed the reads into MiXCR, producing one record per CDR3 protein. Of roughly 920,000 distinct CDR3 sequences in the sample, more than 25% were seen once. This sample comprised cultured CD8+ T cells from PBMCs, obtained from culture after CMV antigen stimulation. The receptors stem from a human donor in good health (CMV status not recorded). Some clones in this sample may be carry-over from other donors' samples.

The genes are TRBV6-1 and TRBJ2-7; possibly TRBD1 for D (5 bases). Germline CDR1 is MNHNS and CDR2 is SASEGT. CDR3 size: 16 residues. Trimming stripped 2 bases from V and 1 base from J, with 15 bases between. The CDR3 nucleotides are TGTGCCAGCAGTGAATGGGGCATAATTCCTTCCTACGAGCAGTACGTC. Its protein product is CASSEWGIIPSYEQYV.

This chain uses TRBV5-8 with TRBJ2-6; tentatively, D is TRBD1 (6 bases). This CDR3 comprises 19 residues. The V and J ends lost 0 bases and 0 bases respectively, with 16 bases between them. Germline V lookup: CDR1 SGHTS, CDR2 YDEGEE. CDR3 sequence reads: CASSLAFNRVNSGANVLTF. CDR3 nucleotides: TGTGCCAGCAGCTTGGCGTTTAACAGGGTGAACTCTGGGGCCAACGTCCTGACTTTC.

The sample holds many counts of this clonotype. V and J are TRBV7-2 and TRBJ2-7, with D possibly being TRBD2 (6 bases). Trimming removed 5 bases from V and 3 bases from J, with 20 bases in between. The germline V gene has CDR1 SGHTA and CDR2 FQGNSA. CDR3 length equals 16 residues. In nucleotides, the CDR3 is TGTGCCAGCAGCCCATATTCCGGGACTTCCCACTACGAGCAGTACTTC. Translation: CASSPYSGTSHYEQYF.

The chain carries TRBV5-1 and TRBJ2-6; TRBD1 aligns across 10 bases. The germline CDR1 and CDR2 sequences are SGHRS and YFSETQ. The ends lost 0 bases at V and 2 bases at J; junction bases unmatched: 2. The CDR3 is 17 amino acids. Here the CDR3 reads CASSLATGGAGANVLTF. In nucleotides, the CDR3 is TGCGCCAGCAGCTTGGCGACAGGGGGCGCTGGGGCCAACGTCCTGACTTTC.

This clonotype was counted at least ten times. V and J are TRBV7-6 and TRBJ2-7; possible D gene TRBD1, 6 bases. The V gene's germline CDR1 is SGHVS and CDR2 FNYEAQ. Trimming shortened V by 5 bases and J by 1 base, and 12 bases separated the two germline ends. The CDR3 has 14 amino acids. The CDR3 bases are TGTGCCAGCAGCACCACAGGGCGGTCCTACGAGCAGTACTTC. Translated, it gives CASSTTGRSYEQYF.

This clonotype came up a few times. J is TRBJ2-1 and V is TRBV7-6, with 7 bases aligning to TRBD2. The J segment lost 3 bases and the V segment lost 4 bases, leaving 6 bases of the junction unmatched. The CDR3 loop spans 15 amino acids. Germline CDR1 SGHVS, CDR2 FNYEAQ. The chain's CDR3 is CASSWGGRYYNEQFF. Here the CDR3 DNA reads TGTGCCAGCAGCTGGGGGGGAAGGTACTACAATGAGCAGTTCTTC.

This clonotype has a handful of counts. The J gene is TRBJ2-6, the V gene TRBV10-3; TRBD1 agrees at 9 bases. Germline V gene sequence: CDR1 ENHRY, CDR2 SYGVKD. The trim removed 6 bases at V and 1 base at J, leaving 7 bases unmatched. The CDR3 has 17 amino acids. CDR3 in amino acids: CAIRTGTGPSGANVLTF. In DNA form, the CDR3 reads TGTGCCATCAGGACCGGGACAGGGCCTTCTGGGGCCAACGTCCTGACTTTC.

This clonotype was recorded a few times. The rearrangement uses TRBV27 and TRBJ1-6, with D hard to call. In germline, CDR1 is MNHEY, CDR2 SMNVEV (reference sequence). Trimming cost V 10 bases and J 4 bases, with 5 bases left between them. The CDR3 contains 11 residues. The CDR3 region is CAIGYNSPLHF. CDR3 in DNA: TGTGCCATAGGGTATAATTCACCCCTCCACTTT.

This clonotype has just a few counts. This chain uses TRBV15 with TRBJ2-7; no firm D call. Trimming took 6 bases from V and 3 from J, leaving 15 bases between them. This CDR3 region has 14 residues. The germline CDR1 and CDR2 sequences are LNHNV and YYDKDF (reference sequence). The CDR3 sequence: CATRDTEEFYEQYF. For the CDR3, the DNA is TGTGCCACCAGGGATACAGAGGAATTCTACGAGCAGTACTTC.

The rearrangement uses TRBV28 and TRBJ2-7; 8 bases fit TRBD2. Germline-derived CDR1 and CDR2 are MDHEN and SYDVKM. There are 16 residues in the CDR3. The ends lost 6 bases at V and 1 base at J; junction bases unmatched: 11. This chain's CDR3 is CASRGSLAGLSYEQYV. The CDR3 DNA is TGTGCCAGCAGGGGGTCCCTAGCGGGTCTATCCTACGAGCAGTACGTC.

The chain links TRBV4-1 to TRBJ2-3; unclear D gene. The V gene's germline CDR1 is MGHRA and CDR2 YSYEKL. V lost 4 bases and J 2 bases, leaving 4 bases between the germline ends. This CDR3 contains 12 residues. CDR3 in amino acids: CASSRFTDTQYF. The CDR3, as DNA: TGCGCCAGCAGCCGATTCACAGATACGCAGTATTTT.

Only a few counts were recorded for this clonotype. The V call is TRBV19, the J call TRBJ2-5; 7 bases line up with TRBD2. The CDR3 has 16 residues. Germline CDR1 and CDR2: LNHDA and SQIVND (reference sequence). Trimming cost V 5 bases and J 4 bases; bases outside gene matches: 13. Written as DNA, the CDR3 is TGTGCCAGTAGTCCTTCTGCGGGGGTCCGGTCAGAGACCCAGTACTTC. Translation gives CASSPSAGVRSETQYF.

Points on this clonotype: A much larger clone sits a single nucleotide away, making a read error possible. The chain links TRBV7-2 to TRBJ1-1; TRBD1 might be the D (5 bases). CDR3 length equals 12 residues. Germline CDR1 is SGHTA and CDR2 is FQGNSA. The CDR3: CANSSTDPEAFF. The CDR3 nucleotides read TGTGCCAACAGCTCGACAGATCCTGAAGCTTTCTTT. Complete variable domain (other parts from reference TRBV7-2 and TRBJ1-1): GAGVSQSPSNKVTEKGKDVELRCDPISGHTALYWYRQSLGQGLEFLIYFQGNSAPDKSGLPSDRFSAERTGGSVSTLTIQRTQQEDSAVYLCANSSTDPEAFFGQGTRLTVV.

The V call is TRBV10-2, the J call TRBJ2-7; perhaps D is TRBD1 or TRBD2 (6 bases each). Germline V gives CDR1 WSHSY, CDR2 SAAADI. Trimming removed 10 bases at V and 1 base at J, with 14 bases between. This CDR3 is 13 amino acids long. This CDR3 reads CATQGRKSYEQYF. The DNA of the CDR3 is TGCGCCACCCAGGGGAGGAAATCCTACGAGCAGTACTTC.

This clonotype has a handful of counts. The CDR3, as DNA: TGTGCCAGCAGCCGCCTGGACGAGCAGTACGTC. Its protein is CASSRLDEQYV. This chain joins TRBV7-9 and TRBJ2-7; D is unresolved. This CDR3 is built from 11 residues. Trimming shortened V by 5 bases and J by 5 bases, and 7 bases separated the two germline ends. Per germline, CDR1 SEHNR and CDR2 FQNEAQ (reference sequence).

To note about this clonotype: A much larger clone lies one base from this, so it may be a read error. This chain uses TRBV7-2 with TRBJ1-2; 12 bases are a match to TRBD1. This CDR3 has 16 residues. Germline-derived CDR1 and CDR2 are SGHTA and FQGNSA. V lost 1 base to trimming and J lost 8 bases; unmatched junction nucleotides: 8. CDR3 DNA sequence: TGTACCAGCAGCTTAGAGAGGGGACAGGGGGCGGAGGGCTACACCTTC. Translation gives CTSSLERGQGAEGYTF. Full variable domain (outside the CDR3, taken from reference TRBV7-2 and TRBJ1-2): GAGVSQSPSNKVTEKGKDVELRCDPISGHTALYWYRQSLGQGLEFLIYFQGNSAPDKSGLPSDRFSAERTGGSVSTLTIQRTQQEDSAVYLCTSSLERGQGAEGYTFGSGTRLTVV.

This clonotype was seen more than once but under ten times. The rearrangement links TRBV5-8 to TRBJ1-5; TRBD1 is a possible D gene (5 bases). The V gene's germline CDR1 is SGHTS and CDR2 YDEGEE. The CDR3 loop spans 14 amino acids. Trimming cost V 7 bases and J 2 bases, with 13 bases left between them. CDR3 sequence: CASREGTGNQPQHF. CDR3 bases: TGTGCCAGCCGCGAGGGGACGGGCAATCAGCCCCAGCATTTT.

This clonotype was observed a few times. This chain connects TRBV7-9 to TRBJ1-2; D unresolved. Trimming removed 5 bases at V and 8 bases at J, with 18 bases between. The CDR3 covers 14 residues. From germline, CDR1 is SEHNR and CDR2 FQNEAQ (reference sequence). The CDR3 DNA is TGTGCCAGCAGCGCACGCTCCTCCGGCCGGGGCTACACCTTC. Translated: CASSARSSGRGYTF. Variable domain in full (rest from reference TRBV7-9 and TRBJ1-2): DTGVSQNPRHKITKRGQNVTFRCDPISEHNRLYWYRQTLGQGPEFLTYFQNEAQLEKSRLLSDRFSAERPKGSFSTLEIQRTEQGDSAMYLCASSARSSGRGYTFGSGTRLTVV.

This clonotype has more than one count but fewer than ten. The chain recombines TRBV11-2 with TRBJ1-5; D possibly corresponds to TRBD1 (5 bases). Trimming stripped 0 bases from V and 0 bases from J, with 9 bases between. The CDR3 has 16 amino acids. Germline V lookup: CDR1 SGHAT, CDR2 FQNNGV. The CDR3 coding sequence is TGTGCCAGCAGCTTAGATCGGGGGGATAGCAATCAGCCCCAGCATTTT. This encodes CASSLDRGDSNQPQHF.

This chain uses TRBV20-1 with TRBJ2-1, with TRBD2 as a possible D gene (7 bases). The V end was cut by 3 bases, the J end by 6 bases, with 12 bases between. This CDR3 has 13 amino acids. Per germline, CDR1 DFQATT and CDR2 SNEGSKA (reference sequence). The CDR3, as DNA: TGCAGTGCTAGCGGGGGGCGGCTCAATGAGCAGTTCTTC. Translating it yields CSASGGRLNEQFF.

This clonotype was counted a few times. The rearrangement links TRBV6-2 or TRBV6-3 to TRBJ2-7; maybe TRBD1 (7 bases). This CDR3 comprises 17 residues. The V gene lost 0 bases and the J gene lost 3 bases, with 18 bases spanning the gap. Per germline, CDR1 MNHEY and CDR2 SVGEGT. CDR3 region: CASSYSYYRGGNYEQYV. CDR3 in DNA: TGTGCCAGCAGTTACTCGTATTACAGGGGCGGGAACTACGAGCAGTACGTC.

On this clonotype: A much larger clone lies one base from this, so it may be a read error. The chain carries TRBV7-9 and TRBJ2-5; TRBD2 matches at 10 bases. V shed 6 bases and J 4 bases; nucleotides not matched to a gene: 20. From germline, CDR1 is SEHNR and CDR2 FQNEAQ (reference sequence). The CDR3 sequence is 19 residues long. The DNA for the CDR3 is TGTGCCAGCAGGATACAGGGAATGACACTAGCGGGGTATCTAGAGACCCAGTACTTC. Protein sequence: CASRIQGMTLAGYLETQYF.

In this sample, this clonotype turned up a few times. The CDR3 nucleotides read TGTGCCAGCCCGGGGCCTAGCGTCAACAATGAGCAGTTCTTC. Its translation is CASPGPSVNNEQFF. The chain carries TRBV2 and TRBJ2-1; the D gene is possibly TRBD2 (6 bases). Germline CDR1 and CDR2: SNHLY and FYNNEI. V dropped 8 bases and J dropped 5 bases, with 16 bases sitting between them. This CDR3 is built from 14 residues. The entire variable domain, with the rest obtained from reference TRBV2 and TRBJ2-1, is as follows: EPEVTQTPSHQVTQMGQEVILRCVPISNHLYFYWYRQILGQKVEFLVSFYNNEISEKSEIFDDQFSVERPDGSNFTLKIRSTKLEDSAMYFCASPGPSVNNEQFFGPGTRLTVL.

This clonotype was recorded at least ten times. In DNA, the CDR3 is TGCGCCAGCAGCGCCGGGACAGGCGGATGGGAGCAGTACTTC. Translation: CASSAGTGGWEQYF. The rearrangement joins TRBV5-1 to TRBJ2-7; TRBD1 agrees at 8 bases. Germline lookup yields CDR1 SGHRS and CDR2 YFSETQ. The J segment lost 7 bases and the V segment lost 4 bases, leaving 10 bases of the junction unmatched. The CDR3 has 14 residues.

The chain uses TRBV7-9 and TRBJ2-1; D is tentatively TRBD1 or TRBD2 (5 bases each). Per germline, CDR1 SEHNR and CDR2 FQNEAQ (reference sequence). Trimming removed 6 bases from V and 11 bases from J, with 29 bases in between. The CDR3 covers 17 residues. This chain's CDR3 is CASRRWGTLTIWVQQFF. The DNA of the CDR3 is TGTGCCAGCAGACGATGGGGGACCCTAACGATTTGGGTTCAGCAGTTCTTC.

This clonotype appeared a few times. Since a much larger clone is just one base distant, this may be a read error. The chain combines TRBV5-4 with TRBJ1-2; weak D call: TRBD1 (5 bases). The CDR3 consists of 13 residues. The V gene's germline CDR1 is SGHNT and CDR2 YYREEE (reference sequence). V was shortened by 0 bases and J by 5 bases, with 8 bases between the two germline ends. CDR3 coding DNA: TGTGCCAGCAGCTTGGAGGGGAAGTATGGCTACACCTTC. Its translation is CASSLEGKYGYTF.

This clonotype was detected once. Germline and junction disagree at one end, which may indicate a read error. This chain joins TRBV27 and TRBJ2-5, with D possibly TRBD2 on 5 matching bases. The V gene's germline CDR1 is MNHEY and CDR2 SMNVEV (reference sequence). This CDR3 region has 14 residues. The CDR3: CASCLAWAQETQYF. The CDR3 DNA follows: TGTGCCAGCTGTTTAGCGTGGGCACAAGAGACCCAGTACTTC.

This clonotype showed up many times. The chain employs TRBV27 and TRBJ1-6; D gene unclear. The V gene lost 3 bases and the J gene lost 9 bases, with 12 bases spanning the gap. Germline CDR1 and CDR2: MNHEY and SMNVEV (reference sequence). The CDR3 runs to 14 residues. The CDR3: CASSLSPTSSPLHF. CDR3 DNA sequence: TGTGCCAGCAGTTTGTCTCCGACGTCTTCACCCCTCCACTTT.

This clonotype was seen a few times. The chain employs TRBV27 and TRBJ2-2; the match to TRBD2 covers 9 bases. With 1 base clipped from V and 6 bases from J, the junction kept 9 bases outside the gene matches. The CDR3 extends over 17 amino acids. In germline, CDR1 is MNHEY, CDR2 SMNVEV (reference sequence). CDR3 nucleotides: TGTGCCAGCAGTTTATGGGGCGGGGCGGGGGGGTCCGGGGAGCTGTTTTTT. Its protein product is CASSLWGGAGGSGELFF.

This clonotype was observed a handful of times. The chain combines TRBV29-1 with TRBJ2-7; D is unclear. Germline CDR1 reads SQVTM; CDR2 reads ANQGSEA. V dropped 1 base and J dropped 0 bases, with 4 bases sitting between them. CDR3 length equals 12 residues. CDR3 coding DNA: TGCAGCGTTGAAGGCACCTCCTACGAGCAGTACTTC. The encoded protein is CSVEGTSYEQYF.

This clonotype was recorded a few times. This chain links TRBV19 with TRBJ1-4; weak D call: TRBD1 (5 bases). The germline V gene has CDR1 LNHDA and CDR2 SQIVND (reference sequence). The CDR3 is 17 residues long. Between the trimmed V and J ends, which lost 6 bases and 5 bases, there was a span of 22 bases. CDR3 amino acids: CASSPGEGLRWNEKLFF. CDR3 sequence (DNA): TGTGCCAGTAGCCCCGGGGAGGGGTTGAGATGGAATGAAAAACTGTTTTTT.

DNA of the CDR3: TGTGCCAGCAGCGGGCCGATCGGGACTAGCAGACTCGAGCAGTACTTC. Translated, it gives CASSGPIGTSRLEQYF. The rearrangement uses TRBV7-8 and TRBJ2-7, with 9 bases fitting TRBD2. The ends lost 5 bases at V and 6 bases at J; junction bases unmatched: 14. The CDR3 is 16 amino acids. Germline-derived CDR1 and CDR2 are SGHVS and FQNEAQ.